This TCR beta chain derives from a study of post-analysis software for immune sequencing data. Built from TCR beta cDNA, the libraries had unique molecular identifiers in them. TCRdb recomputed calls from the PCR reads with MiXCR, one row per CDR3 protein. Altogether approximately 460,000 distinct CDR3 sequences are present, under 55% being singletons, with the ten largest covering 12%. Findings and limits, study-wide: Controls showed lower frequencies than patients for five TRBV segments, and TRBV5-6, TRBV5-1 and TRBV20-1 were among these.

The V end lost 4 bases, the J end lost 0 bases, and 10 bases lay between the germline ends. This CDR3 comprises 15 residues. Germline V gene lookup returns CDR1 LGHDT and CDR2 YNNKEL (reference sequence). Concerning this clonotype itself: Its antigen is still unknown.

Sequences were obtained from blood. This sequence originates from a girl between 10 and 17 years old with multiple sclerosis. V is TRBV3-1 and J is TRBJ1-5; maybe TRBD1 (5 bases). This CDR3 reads CASSRQPYSNQPQHF. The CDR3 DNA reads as TGTGCCAGCAGCCGACAGCCTTATAGCAATCAGCCCCAGCATTTT.